Below are 22 T cell receptor beta chains sequenced from a single sample in a study of radiation and T cells in renal cell carcinoma. Time point defined: blood 2 weeks post-SBRT. Treatment of the sample: 15 Gy SBRT to primary tumor, nephrectomy 4 weeks later. The method was immunoSEQ multiplex PCR; TCRdb's version includes in-frame clones alone and lacks a portion of them. There are roughly 80,000 clones in the sample; approximately 83% occur only once, and around 21% lies in the top ten. Sequenced material: blood, taken from a patient whose treatment included radiotherapy and nephrectomy. The receptor source for this set is a woman aged 50 to 65 with renal cell carcinoma.

The J gene is TRBJ2-7, the V gene TRBV11-2, with a weak D call TRBD2 (5 bases). Trimming stripped 5 bases from V and 0 bases from J, with 23 bases between. The CDR3 runs to 18 residues. Germline lookup yields CDR1 SGHAT and CDR2 FQNNGV. The CDR3 region is CASSDIFGRADGSYEQYF. Here the CDR3 DNA reads TGTGCCAGCAGCGACATATTTGGACGAGCGGACGGCTCCTACGAGCAGTACTTC.

The CDR3 loop is CASSVRPGPEQYF. CDR3 coding DNA: TGTGCCAGCAGTGTTCGACCCGGACCCGAGCAGTACTTC. The chain recombines TRBV25-1 with TRBJ2-5; D uncertain. The J call may be incorrect, as the DNA end agrees better with TRBJ2-7. The CDR3 length is 13 residues. From germline, CDR1 is MGHDK and CDR2 SYGVNS.

The chain combines TRBV5-4 with TRBJ1-2, with 7 bases lining up with TRBD1. V was clipped by 6 bases and J by 3 bases; unmatched bases: 17. Germline loops: CDR1 SGHNT, CDR2 YYREEE (reference sequence). CDR3 length equals 17 residues. CDR3 DNA: TGTGCCAGCATCAGCCGGGACAGCGGAGCACACGACTATGGCTACACCTTC. This codes for CASISRDSGAHDYGYTF.

This clone came up a few times. V and J are TRBV19 and TRBJ1-4; weak D call: TRBD1 (5 bases). V lost 6 bases to trimming and J lost 6 bases, with 17 bases between them. This CDR3 has 15 amino acids. CDR1 is LNHDA, CDR2 SQIVND, per germline (reference sequence). For the CDR3, the DNA is TGTGCCAGTAGGCCCCAGGGAACTAACTATGAAAAACTGTTTTTT. It specifies CASRPQGTNYEKLFF.

The rearrangement joins TRBV19 to TRBJ1-5; D remains unclear. Deletions cut 5 bases from V and 6 bases from J, with 8 bases between. Germline CDR1 is LNHDA and CDR2 is SQIVND (reference sequence). The length of the CDR3 is 12 residues. CDR3 protein: CASSVSRQPQHF. In DNA form, the CDR3 reads TGTGCCAGTAGTGTATCTCGTCAGCCCCAGCATTTT.

The sample holds one count of this clone. The CDR3 DNA follows: TGTGCCAGCGGCAGGGGAGGGAACTCTGGGGCCAACGTCCTGACTTTC. This encodes CASGRGGNSGANVLTF. The chain joins TRBV5-4 to TRBJ2-6, with D possibly being TRBD2 (7 bases). Trimming pared 7 bases from V and 0 bases from J, leaving 14 bases between. The CDR3 consists of 16 residues. Germline V gene data show CDR1 as SGHNT and CDR2 as YYREEE (reference sequence).

V is TRBV9 and J is TRBJ2-5; TRBD2 matches at 9 bases. Germline-derived CDR1 and CDR2 are SGDLS and YYNGEE. The V segment lost 0 bases and the J segment 5 bases; nucleotides outside the gene matches: 5. This CDR3 contains 15 residues. CDR3 in amino acids: CASSVEASGEETQYF. The CDR3 coding sequence is TGTGCCAGCAGCGTAGAGGCTAGCGGGGAGGAGACCCAGTACTTC.

V and J are TRBV30 and TRBJ2-3; D unclear. Germline V CDR1 and CDR2: GTSNPN, SVGIG (reference sequence). V lost 1 base and J 1 base, leaving 9 bases between the germline ends. The CDR3 has 14 amino acids. The CDR3 reads CAWSGWARTDTQYF. DNA of the CDR3: TGTGCCTGGAGTGGGTGGGCGCGCACAGATACGCAGTATTTT.

The V and J genes are TRBV19 and TRBJ2-7; the match to TRBD1 covers 7 bases. J lost 4 bases, V lost 6 bases, and 15 bases had no gene match. Germline V gene data show CDR1 as LNHDA and CDR2 as SQIVND (reference sequence). CDR3 length equals 16 residues. CDR3 region: CASSRTAEQGWYEQYF. For the CDR3, the DNA is TGTGCCAGTAGCCGAACAGCCGAACAGGGGTGGTACGAGCAGTACTTC.

The chain uses TRBV9 and TRBJ2-7; D gene ambiguous. This CDR3 has 13 residues. The V gene's germline CDR1 is SGDLS and CDR2 YYNGEE. Trimming pared 4 bases from V and 2 bases from J, leaving 10 bases between. The CDR3, as DNA: TGTGCCAGCAGCCTTAGCCCGGCCTACGAGCAGTACTTC. It codes for CASSLSPAYEQYF.

The genes are TRBV7-9 and TRBJ1-1; D is unclear. V was trimmed by 5 bases and J by 1 base, leaving 17 bases between them. Germline V gene sequence: CDR1 SEHNR, CDR2 FQNEAQ (reference sequence). This CDR3 is built from 16 residues. CDR3 bases: TGTGCCAGCAGCCTACGTCCCGGAGCCGAGAACACTGAAGCTTTCTTT. Amino acid sequence: CASSLRPGAENTEAFF.

A single count supports this clone. The rearrangement joins TRBV5-6 to TRBJ2-3, with TRBD2 identical over 7 bases. The CDR3 has 15 residues. CDR1 and CDR2 from the germline V gene are SGHDT and YYEEEE. Germline trimming cut 1 base from V and 5 bases from J; bases unmatched to any gene: 7. Here the CDR3 reads CASSLPPVAGDTQYF. The CDR3 DNA reads as TGTGCCAGCAGCTTGCCCCCCGTAGCGGGAGATACGCAGTATTTT.

CDR3 nucleotide sequence: TGTGCCAGCAGAGAGAGGGTATCCGGGGGTGAAAAACTGTTTTTT. It translates to CASRERVSGGEKLFF. This sequence joins TRBV2 and TRBJ1-4, with D perhaps matching TRBD1 (5 bases). The CDR3 consists of 15 residues. Germline V gene lookup returns CDR1 SNHLY and CDR2 FYNNEI. V was cut by 6 bases and J by 7 bases, with 18 bases left in between.

The chain carries TRBV28 and TRBJ1-5; D is ambiguous. Germline assignment: CDR1 MDHEN and CDR2 SYDVKM. This CDR3 has 13 amino acids. Trimming took 6 bases from V and 3 from J, leaving 9 bases between them. The DNA for the CDR3 is TGTGCCAGCAGGGCAGATAACAATCAGCCCCAGCATTTT. Protein: CASRADNNQPQHF.

In this sample, this clone turned up a few times. The chain uses TRBV30 and TRBJ2-3; 9 bases line up with TRBD2. CDR3 length: 15 residues. J was trimmed by 3 bases and V by 2 bases; bases with no gene match: 6. Germline CDR1 GTSNPN, CDR2 SVGIG (reference sequence). Written as DNA, the CDR3 is TGTGCCTGGAGTCGGGCTAGCGGGGAGACAGATACGCAGTATTTT. Translated: CAWSRASGETDTQYF.

The chain is built from TRBV4-1 and TRBJ1-6; weak D call: TRBD1 (5 bases). The CDR3 runs 17 residues. CDR1 is MGHRA and CDR2 is YSYEKL in the germline V gene. Trimming removed 8 bases from V and 3 bases from J, with 20 bases in between. Here the CDR3 DNA reads TGCGCCAGCCGGTGGTTGGGGCCCCCGATCTATAATTCACCCCTCCACTTT. This sequence encodes CASRWLGPPIYNSPLHF.

The gene calls are TRBV28 and TRBJ2-7, with D unresolved. CDR1 MDHEN and CDR2 SYDVKM come from the germline V gene. The CDR3 is made up of 12 amino acids. Trimming removed 2 bases from V and 1 base from J, with 3 bases in between. The CDR3 bases are TGTGCCAGCAGTTTAGAGTCCTACGAGCAGTACTTC. Protein product: CASSLESYEQYF. The entire variable domain, with the rest obtained from reference TRBV28 and TRBJ2-7, is as follows: DVKVTQSSRYLVKRTGEKVFLECVQDMDHENMFWYRQDPGLGLRLIYFSYDVKMKEKGDIPEGYSVSREKKERFSLILESASTNQTSMYLCASSLESYEQYFGPGTRLTVT.

The V gene is TRBV2, the J gene TRBJ1-1; 9 bases line up with TRBD1. V was clipped by 6 bases and J by 0 bases; unmatched bases: 5. CDR3 length: 15 residues. CDR1 SNHLY and CDR2 FYNNEI come from the germline V gene. In DNA, the CDR3 is TGTGCCAGCAGAGGGACAGGGTACTTGAACACTGAAGCTTTCTTT. Translated: CASRGTGYLNTEAFF.

The V and J genes are TRBV5-1 and TRBJ2-1; maybe TRBD1 (6 bases). V was clipped by 0 bases and J by 2 bases, with 18 bases between them. Germline V CDR1 and CDR2: SGHRS, YFSETQ. This CDR3 region has 18 residues. The CDR3 bases are TGCGCCAGCAGCTTGGCCCCTCAATCCAGGGGAACCTACAATGAGCAGTTCTTC. This sequence encodes CASSLAPQSRGTYNEQFF.

This sequence joins TRBV19 and TRBJ2-7, with D hard to call. Looked up from germline, CDR1 is LNHDA and CDR2 is SQIVND (reference sequence). The V and J ends lost 6 bases and 0 bases respectively, with 9 bases between them. The CDR3 runs to 13 residues. CDR3 DNA: TGTGCCAGTAGAAAGGGTCTCTCCTACGAGCAGTACTTC. The encoded protein is CASRKGLSYEQYF.

This clone was found a few times. The V gene is TRBV18, the J gene TRBJ1-6; possibly TRBD1 for D (6 bases). The CDR3 consists of 18 residues. Germline V gene data show CDR1 as KGHSH and CDR2 as LQKENI. Trimming removed 3 bases from V and 5 bases from J, with 20 bases in between. CDR3 region: CASSPVTGSIEDNSPLHF. CDR3 DNA: TGTGCCAGCTCACCCGTAACAGGGTCGATAGAGGATAATTCACCCCTCCACTTT.

The gene calls are TRBV15 and TRBJ1-6; a weak D match, TRBD1 (5 bases). CDR1 is LNHNV and CDR2 is YYDKDF in the germline V gene (reference sequence). The CDR3 runs to 16 residues. Deletions cut 1 base from V and 3 bases from J, with 10 bases between. The DNA of the CDR3 is TGTGCCACCAGCAGAGTGATGGGGGGCTATAATTCACCCCTCCACTTT. Translation gives CATSRVMGGYNSPLHF. The full variable domain, rest sourced from reference TRBV15 and TRBJ1-6, is DAMVIQNPRYQVTQFGKPVTLSCSQTLNHNVMYWYQQKSSQAPKLLFHYYDKDFNNEADTPDNFQSRRPNTSFCFLDIRSPGLGDTAMYLCATSRVMGGYNSPLHFGNGTRLTVT.